This section outlines one T cell receptor beta chain sequence together with its context. CDR1 is KGHSH, CDR2 LQKENI, per germline. Germline trimming cut 5 bases from V and 7 bases from J; bases unmatched to any gene: 10. This CDR3 spans 14 amino acids. The entry originates in a study of cytomegalovirus exposure and HLA in healthy donors. Use of 60 Vbeta and 13 Jbeta primers characterized the PCR. Data came from immunoSEQ multiplex PCR; TCRdb stores just in-frame clones and leaves some out. Here the sample spans some 100,000 clones, approximately 60% being singletons. The rearrangement links TRBV18 to TRBJ1-2; 7 bases match TRBD1. The receptor was isolated from a woman aged 25 to 45 in good health and CMV-seropositive. Material: PBMCs. CDR3 sequence (DNA): TGTGCCAGCTCATCGTCTACAGGGGCGGCTGGCTACACCTTC. As protein: CASSSSTGAAGYTF.